The sequence of this T cell receptor beta chain was determined in a study of CD8+ T cells in alopecia areata. Looking at the study overall: The study gave treated patients oral tofacitinib at 5 to 10 mg twice daily. Severity of treated patients was scored by affected scalp percentage. Whole-study findings and limits: Only one nonresponder was present, which leaves the link between baseline CD8+ expansion and response uncertain.

The authors extracted RNA and reverse transcribed it into cDNA as the sequencing template. Clones were sequenced by immunoSEQ multiplex PCR, and TCRdb holds only the in-frame ones, with some missing. The repertoire holds hundreds of thousands of clones, with approximately 65% as singletons. This clone was found a few times. The antigen remains unidentified. Treatment described: oral pan-JAK inhibitor, 5-10 mg twice daily. This TCR was sampled from a human donor with alopecia areata. Sequenced here: CD4+ T cells sorted from blood, sampled at week 44, from a patient treated with tofacitinib.

The CDR3 nucleotides are TGTGCCAGCAGTTCCACCGGGGAGCTGTTTTTT. Its translation: CASSSTGELFF. This chain joins TRBV27 and TRBJ2-2; D not certain. The CDR3 has 11 amino acids. Germline assignment: CDR1 MNHEY and CDR2 SMNVEV (reference sequence). Trimming pared 4 bases from V and 4 bases from J, leaving 1 base between.